Described below is a single T cell receptor beta chain sequence and its context. Its binding antigen is unknown. No much larger clone is present one base from it, and per-base qualities are unavailable. V is clipped by 3 bases and J by 0 bases, and the sequence between their germline boundaries is 10 bases long. Taken from the germline V gene, the CDR1 and CDR2 loops are ENHRY and SYGVKD. From cysteine to phenylalanine, the CDR3 is 15 amino acids long. Only the CDR3 portion is preserved as DNA: 45 bases, with reading frame beginning at the first base. The sample comes from a study of blood T cell repertoires in COVID-19 (dated by TCRdb to 2020 to 2021). The study in broad terms: The collaborator samples originated in the United States, Italy and Spain and spanned the acute and convalescent phases of COVID-19. The prospective study material was composed of cDNA or gDNA derived from T cells, B-cell-depleted T cells, or PBMCs. Subjects who had been exposed to COVID-19, were actively infected with it, or had recovered from it provided the deeply sampled blood TCRbeta repertoires that made up the dataset. A freely available public database, intended as a resource for researchers studying the immune response to SARS-CoV-2, is where the repertoires were released. Samples came from the ongoing ImmuneRACE study (first 160 participants) plus 1,254 subjects from 6 global collaborators. The sample metadata nearly always contained a de-identified subject ID, COVID-19 status, age in years and sex. HLA class I and class II types, where available, came from metadata supplied by the sample provider rather than from assay-based typing. What the work shows at the level of the full study, not this receptor alone: The amount of clinical and demographic metadata varied by source and participant and was provided uncurated.

The collaborating institutions used their own protocols to collect whole blood in K2EDTA tubes. For TCRbeta analysis, collaborators shipped samples as frozen whole blood, isolated PBMCs, or DNA extracted from either of those sample types. TCRbeta CDR3 regions were amplified from genomic DNA using the immunoSEQ Assay, a bias-controlled multiplex PCR. The paper's processing steps were these. The number of nucleated cells in each sample was estimated from the amplification of reference gene primers within the assay. To quantify the absolute abundance of each unique TCRbeta CDR3 rearrangement, sequence reads were collapsed and filtered. Productive Simpson clonality was computed per sample as the square root of Simpson's diversity index over productive rearrangements. TCRdb re-hosts the immuneACCESS table, in-frame sequences only. Its copies lack some clones; in the studies checked, an unresolved V gene accounts for under half of them, and the cause for the rest is not known. Clone size and the V and J calls come from that table; the DNA yielded D and trimming. For this sample there are 90,000 to 100,000 clones; about 83% appear just once. Clones ranked in the top ten supply approximately 2% of the sample.

This receptor was identified in a man between 65 and 79 years old with active or convalescent COVID-19. The sample was peripheral blood. The rearranged chain carries TRBV10-3 and TRBJ2-3; a tentative D match to TRBD2 spans 6 bases. The DNA sequence is given as TGTGCCATCAGTGATGGAGGGGCTAGCACAGATACGCAGTATTTT. It translates to CAISDGGASTDTQYF.